The clone carrying this T cell receptor (beta chain) was seen just once. V lost 4 bases and J lost 5, with 11 bases in between. The CDR3 has 13 residues. The germline V gene has CDR1 SGHTA and CDR2 FQGNSA. Sample-barcoded 5' priming and a J-beta primer mix drove a second PCR of about 6 to 12 cycles. One entry per CDR3 protein results from TCRdb running MiXCR on the 5' RACE reads. The table includes hundreds of thousands of distinct CDR3 sequences, roughly 50% detected once. This record comes from a study of blood T cells in healthy people across ages. The receptor was derived from a young man in good health. The J gene is TRBJ2-5, the V gene TRBV7-2, with D tentatively TRBD1 (5 bases). Specimen: blood. The CDR3 sequence: CASSYQGWETQYF. The DNA for the CDR3 is TGTGCCAGCAGCTATCAGGGTTGGGAGACCCAGTACTTC.